The next 2 T cell receptor beta chains were all read from a single sample in a study of a mutant IDH1 vaccine in newly diagnosed glioma. The method was immunoSEQ multiplex PCR; TCRdb's version includes in-frame clones alone and lacks a portion of them. The sample has tens of thousands of clones; 70% to 85% are singletons. Described time point: week 47, end of study. Vaccine doses each comprised 300 ug of mutant IDH1 20-mer peptide, with topical imiquimod. Their antigen targets remain unknown. The material was PBMCs, obtained from a glioma patient whose treatment included an IDH1 peptide vaccine. These receptors originate from a woman in her twenties or thirties with glioma. Some clones in this sample may be carry-over from other donors' samples.

The rearrangement joins TRBV5-1 to TRBJ2-6, with 7 bases that match TRBD2. Germline trimming cut 0 bases from V and 2 bases from J; bases unmatched to any gene: 2. The CDR3 is 16 residues long. The germline CDR1 and CDR2 sequences are SGHRS and YFSETQ. DNA for the CDR3: TGCGCCAGCAGCTTGGCCGGGGGGACTGGGGCCAACGTCCTGACTTTC. As protein: CASSLAGGTGANVLTF.

The rearrangement joins TRBV5-6 to TRBJ1-2; D call uncertain. This CDR3 is 14 amino acids long. Trimming pared 0 bases from V and 1 base from J, leaving 7 bases between. Germline CDR1 is SGHDT and CDR2 is YYEEEE. The CDR3 reads CASSLAGLNYGYTF. The CDR3 region has the DNA TGTGCCAGCAGCTTGGCCGGCCTTAACTATGGCTACACCTTC.